This T cell receptor (beta chain) derives from a study of blood T cells in healthy people across ages. Using a J-beta primer mix together with a sample-barcoded 5' primer, a second PCR was run for roughly 6 to 12 cycles. There were at least 2.5 million CDR3-containing paired-end reads obtained from each sample. A single record per CDR3 protein comes from TCRdb applying MiXCR to the 5' RACE reads. This table holds roughly 2 million distinct CDR3 sequences, approximately 50% found once. CDR1 is SGDLS, CDR2 YYNGEE, per germline. V dropped 0 bases and J dropped 5; count of bases not matched to a gene: 2. The CDR3 runs 15 residues.

Sequencing was carried out using blood. The TCR sequence derives from a middle-aged woman in good health. V and J are TRBV9 and TRBJ2-1; 10 bases agree with TRBD2. The CDR3 nucleotides are TGTGCCAGCAGCGTAGGGACTAGCGGAAACAATGAGCAGTTCTTC. Amino acids: CASSVGTSGNNEQFF.